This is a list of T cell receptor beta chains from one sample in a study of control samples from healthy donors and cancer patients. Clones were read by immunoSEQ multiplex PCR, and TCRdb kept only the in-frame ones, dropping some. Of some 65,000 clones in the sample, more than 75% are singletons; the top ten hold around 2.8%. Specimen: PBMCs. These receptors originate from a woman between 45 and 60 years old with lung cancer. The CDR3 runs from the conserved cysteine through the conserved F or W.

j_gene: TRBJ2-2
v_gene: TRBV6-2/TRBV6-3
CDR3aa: CASSLLGPGESGRPANTGELFF

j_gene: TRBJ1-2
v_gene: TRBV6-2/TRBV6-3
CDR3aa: CASSQGAFYGYTF

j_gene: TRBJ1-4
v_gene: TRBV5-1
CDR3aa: CASSPGAGVNEKLFF

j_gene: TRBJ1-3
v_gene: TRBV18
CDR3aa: CASSLTPGQGAGNTIYF

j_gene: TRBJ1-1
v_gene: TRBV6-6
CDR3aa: CASSYSPALEAFF

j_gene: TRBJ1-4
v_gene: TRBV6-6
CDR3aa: CASSYGATNEKLFF

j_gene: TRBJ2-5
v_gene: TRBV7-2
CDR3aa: CASSGGETQYF

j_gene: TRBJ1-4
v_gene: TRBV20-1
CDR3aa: CSASRHSGGEKLFF

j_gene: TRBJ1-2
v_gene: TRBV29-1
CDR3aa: CSVSLQGALFYTF

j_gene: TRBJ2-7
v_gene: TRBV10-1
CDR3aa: CASSRDRVLEQYF

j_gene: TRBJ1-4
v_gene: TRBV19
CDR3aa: CASSAVATNEKLFF

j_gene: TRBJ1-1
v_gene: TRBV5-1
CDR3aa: CASKLGPEAFF

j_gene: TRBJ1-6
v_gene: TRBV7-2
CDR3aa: CASSLYSPGWALNSPLHF

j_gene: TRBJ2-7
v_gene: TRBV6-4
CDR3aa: CASSIDRTYEQYF

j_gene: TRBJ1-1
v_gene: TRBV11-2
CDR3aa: CASSLDRRGLTEAFF

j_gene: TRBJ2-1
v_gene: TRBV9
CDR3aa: CASSGGSGSSYNEQFF

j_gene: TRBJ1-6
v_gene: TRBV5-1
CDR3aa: CASSLWGSPLHF

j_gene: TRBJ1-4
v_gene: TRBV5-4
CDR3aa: CASSLGGQGAISEKLFF

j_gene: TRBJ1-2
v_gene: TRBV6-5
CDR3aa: CASSPGTVYGYTF

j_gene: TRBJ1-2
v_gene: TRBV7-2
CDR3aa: CASSRPGPQAAYGYTF

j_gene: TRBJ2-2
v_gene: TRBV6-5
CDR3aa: CASSREGRNGELFF

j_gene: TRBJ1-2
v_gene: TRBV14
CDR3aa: CASSPGQDLYGYTF

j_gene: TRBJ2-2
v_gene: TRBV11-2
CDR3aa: CASSLASGAGELFF

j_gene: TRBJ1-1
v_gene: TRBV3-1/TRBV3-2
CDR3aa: CASSQGTPSGAPLRNTEAFF

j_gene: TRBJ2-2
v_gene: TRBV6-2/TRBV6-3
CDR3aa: CASSLSTGGRVGELFF

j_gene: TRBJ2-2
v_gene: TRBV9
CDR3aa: CASSVGQGRTGELFF

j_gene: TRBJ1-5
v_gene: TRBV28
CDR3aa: CASSRKVGGQKASNQPQHF

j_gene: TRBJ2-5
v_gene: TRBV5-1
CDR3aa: CASSRGQGETQYF

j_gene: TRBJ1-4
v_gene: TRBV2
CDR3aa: CASSEYRGGGEKLFF

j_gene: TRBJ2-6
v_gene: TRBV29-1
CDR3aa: CSVLGQGAGANVLTF

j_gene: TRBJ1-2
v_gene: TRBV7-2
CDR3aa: CASSLSTIGYTF

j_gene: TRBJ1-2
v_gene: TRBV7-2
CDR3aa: CASSLASGRTLYGYTF

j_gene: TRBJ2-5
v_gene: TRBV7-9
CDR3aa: CASSLAHLAETQYF

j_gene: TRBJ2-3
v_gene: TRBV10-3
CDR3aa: CAIRSGGASTDTQYF

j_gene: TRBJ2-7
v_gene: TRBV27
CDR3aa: CASSLENSLLLEQYF

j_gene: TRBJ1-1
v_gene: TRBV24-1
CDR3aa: CATSDSRRMNTEAFF

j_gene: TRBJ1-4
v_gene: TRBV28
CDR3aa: CASTIPNEKLFF

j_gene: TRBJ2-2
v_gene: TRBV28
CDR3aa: CASIGGDPNTGELFF

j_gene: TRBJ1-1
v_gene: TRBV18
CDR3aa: CASSPRGVLMNTEAFF

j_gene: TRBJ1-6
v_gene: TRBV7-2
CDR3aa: CASSSIRGPDSPLHF

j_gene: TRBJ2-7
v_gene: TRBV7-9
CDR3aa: CASSLGGGASYEQYF

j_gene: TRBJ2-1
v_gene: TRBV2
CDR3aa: CASTDGSEQFF

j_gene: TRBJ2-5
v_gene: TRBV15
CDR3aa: CATSRDRAGGETQYF

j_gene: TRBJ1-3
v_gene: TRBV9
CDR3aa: CASSVGGPNSGNTIYF

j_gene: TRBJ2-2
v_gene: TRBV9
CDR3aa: CASSVDGNTGELFF

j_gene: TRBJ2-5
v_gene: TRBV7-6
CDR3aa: CASSLVRTSQETQYF

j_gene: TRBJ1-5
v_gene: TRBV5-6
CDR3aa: CASSLGYSNQPQHF

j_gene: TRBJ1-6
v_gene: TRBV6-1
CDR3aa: CASSGWTGVEYNSPLHF

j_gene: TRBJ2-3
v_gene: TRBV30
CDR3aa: CAWSVQDADTQYF

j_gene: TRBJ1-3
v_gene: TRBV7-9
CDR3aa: CASSRRSLSAGNTIYF

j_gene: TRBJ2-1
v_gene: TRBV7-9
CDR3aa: CASSLQRGAYNEQFF

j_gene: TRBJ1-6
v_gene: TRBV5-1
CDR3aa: CASSPVPGQTNSPLHF

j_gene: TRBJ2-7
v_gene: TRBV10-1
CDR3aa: CASSESRGGQYEQYF

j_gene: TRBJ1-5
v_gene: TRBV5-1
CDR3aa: CASKLTPGLTNQPQHF

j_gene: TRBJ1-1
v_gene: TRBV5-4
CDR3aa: CASSQTGTGMGTEAFF